This T cell receptor beta chain was found in a study of technical replicates of blood from several donors. Assay: immunoSEQ multiplex PCR; the TCRdb copy retains only in-frame clones and omits some. The sample shows 65,000 to 90,000 clones, roughly nine tenths of them seen only once. Germline V gives CDR1 SGDLS, CDR2 YYNGEE. This CDR3 comprises 16 residues. V was pared by 3 bases and J by 4 bases, with 19 bases between. This chain links TRBV9 with TRBJ1-1; weak D call: TRBD1 (5 bases). The TCR originated in a human donor in good health. Sequencing input: T cells isolated from PBMCs. The CDR3 region is CASSADMDIGSTEAFF. For the CDR3, the DNA is TGTGCCAGCAGCGCGGACATGGACATCGGGAGCACTGAAGCTTTCTTT.